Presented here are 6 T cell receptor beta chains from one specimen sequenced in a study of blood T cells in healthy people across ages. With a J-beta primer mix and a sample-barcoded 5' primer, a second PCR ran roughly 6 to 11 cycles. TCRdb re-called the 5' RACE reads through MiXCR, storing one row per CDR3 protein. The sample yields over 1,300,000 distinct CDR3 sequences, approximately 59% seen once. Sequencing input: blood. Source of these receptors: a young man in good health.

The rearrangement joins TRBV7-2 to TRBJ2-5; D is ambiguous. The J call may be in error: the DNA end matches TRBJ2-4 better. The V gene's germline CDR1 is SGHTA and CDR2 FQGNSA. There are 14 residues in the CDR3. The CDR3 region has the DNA TGTGCCAGCAGCACCCTCAGTCCCCAAAACATTCAGTACTTC. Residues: CASSTLSPQNIQYF.

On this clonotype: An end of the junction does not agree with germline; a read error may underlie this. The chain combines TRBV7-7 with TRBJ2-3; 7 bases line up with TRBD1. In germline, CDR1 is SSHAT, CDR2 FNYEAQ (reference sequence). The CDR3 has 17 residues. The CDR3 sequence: CASSLNPPGQTSDTQYF. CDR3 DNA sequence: TGTGCTAGCAGCTTAAATCCCCCGGGACAGACTTCAGATACGCAGTATTTT. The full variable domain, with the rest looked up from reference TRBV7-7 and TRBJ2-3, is GAGVSQSPRYKVTKRGQDVTLRCDPISSHATLYWYQQALGQGPEFLTYFNYEAQPDKSGLPSDRFSAERPEGSISTLTIQRTEQRDSAMYRCASSLNPPGQTSDTQYFGPGTRLTVL.

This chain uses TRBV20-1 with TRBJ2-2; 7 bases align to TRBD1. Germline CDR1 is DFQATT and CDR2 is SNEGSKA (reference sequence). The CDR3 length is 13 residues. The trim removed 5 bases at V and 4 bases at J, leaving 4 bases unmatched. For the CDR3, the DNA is TGCAGTGCTCCCCCAGGGGGCACCGGGGAGCTGTTTTTT. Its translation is CSAPPGGTGELFF.

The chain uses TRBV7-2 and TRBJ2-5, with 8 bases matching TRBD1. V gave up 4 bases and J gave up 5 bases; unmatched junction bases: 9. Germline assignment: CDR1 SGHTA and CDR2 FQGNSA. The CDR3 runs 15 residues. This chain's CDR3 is CASSSETGVVETQYF. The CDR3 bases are TGTGCCAGCAGCTCTGAGACAGGGGTGGTGGAGACCCAGTACTTC.

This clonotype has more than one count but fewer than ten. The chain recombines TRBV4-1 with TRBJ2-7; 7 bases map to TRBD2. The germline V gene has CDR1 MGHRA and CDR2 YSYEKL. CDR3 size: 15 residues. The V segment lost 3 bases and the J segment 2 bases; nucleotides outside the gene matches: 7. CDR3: CASSHLLAETYEQYF. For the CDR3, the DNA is TGCGCCAGCAGCCATTTGCTAGCGGAAACCTACGAGCAGTACTTC.

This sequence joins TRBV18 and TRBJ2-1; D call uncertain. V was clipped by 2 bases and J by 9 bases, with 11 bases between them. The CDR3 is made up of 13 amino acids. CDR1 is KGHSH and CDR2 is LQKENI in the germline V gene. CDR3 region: CASSPKGYGEQFF. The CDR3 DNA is TGTGCCAGCTCACCAAAGGGTTATGGTGAGCAGTTCTTC.